Listed below are T cell receptor beta chains from one sample, sequenced in a study of blood T cell repertoires in COVID-19. Clones were sequenced by immunoSEQ multiplex PCR, and TCRdb holds only the in-frame ones, with some missing. The sample shows 200,000 or so clones, over 70% of them seen only once. Sequenced sample: peripheral blood. Source of these receptors: a man between 60 and 75 years old with active or convalescent COVID-19. Each CDR3 is given with its conserved first and last residue. D genes are given only for firm matches. Not every row has a clone size; where given, it reads once, few, many or a size class.

cdr3_aa: CASSPGRGTSGNEQFF
cdr3_nt: TGTGCCAGCAGCCCCGGGCGGGGGACTAGCGGAAATGAGCAGTTCTTC
v_call: TRBV7-3
clone_size: once
d_call: TRBD2
j_call: TRBJ2-1

cdr3_aa: CASQRGEYNEQFF
cdr3_nt: TGTGCCAGCCAACGGGGGGAGTACAATGAGCAGTTCTTC
v_call: TRBV6-5
clone_size: .
d_call: TRBD2
j_call: TRBJ2-1

cdr3_aa: CAISGGTGGQETQYF
cdr3_nt: TGTGCCATCTCGGGCGGGACAGGGGGACAAGAGACCCAGTACTTC
v_call: TRBV10-3
clone_size: .
d_call: TRBD1
j_call: TRBJ2-5

cdr3_aa: CASSATGKADEQYF
cdr3_nt: TGTGCCAGCAGCGCGACAGGGAAAGCCGACGAGCAGTACTTC
v_call: TRBV9
clone_size: .
d_call: TRBD1
j_call: TRBJ2-7

cdr3_aa: CASSLQGSYEQYF
cdr3_nt: TGTGCCAGCAGCCTACAGGGGTCCTACGAGCAGTACTTC
v_call: TRBV3-1/TRBV3-2
clone_size: .
d_call: TRBD1
j_call: TRBJ2-7

cdr3_aa: CASSLKTGLPYNEQFF
cdr3_nt: TGTGCCAGCAGCTTAAAAACAGGGTTACCCTACAATGAGCAGTTCTTC
v_call: TRBV7-6
clone_size: .
d_call: .
j_call: TRBJ2-1

cdr3_aa: CASSRSGTSASTDTQYF
cdr3_nt: TGCGCCAGCAGCCGCTCTGGGACTAGCGCTAGCACAGATACGCAGTATTTT
v_call: TRBV4-1
clone_size: .
d_call: TRBD2
j_call: TRBJ2-3

cdr3_aa: CASSAKGLAGGPLGELFF
cdr3_nt: TGTGCCAGCAGTGCCAAGGGACTAGCGGGAGGGCCTTTAGGGGAGCTGTTTTTT
v_call: TRBV6-1
clone_size: .
d_call: TRBD2
j_call: TRBJ2-2

cdr3_aa: CASSQHGGQETQYF
cdr3_nt: TGTGCCAGTAGTCAACACGGGGGTCAAGAGACCCAGTACTTC
v_call: TRBV19
clone_size: .
d_call: .
j_call: TRBJ2-5

cdr3_aa: CASSPLGGQVWNSNQPQHF
cdr3_nt: TGTGCCAGCAGTCCCTTGGGGGGACAGGTCTGGAATAGCAATCAGCCCCAGCATTTT
v_call: TRBV28
clone_size: .
d_call: TRBD1
j_call: TRBJ1-5

cdr3_aa: CASSLGTGAAYEQYF
cdr3_nt: TGCGCCAGCAGCTTGGGGACAGGGGCGGCCTACGAGCAGTACTTC
v_call: TRBV5-1
clone_size: .
d_call: TRBD1
j_call: TRBJ2-7

cdr3_aa: CASFGDRGHQTNYGYTF
cdr3_nt: TGTGCCTCCTTCGGGGACAGGGGGCACCAAACTAACTATGGCTACACCTTC
v_call: TRBV19
clone_size: .
d_call: TRBD1
j_call: TRBJ1-2

cdr3_aa: CASFRVATEAFF
cdr3_nt: TGTGCCAGCTTCAGGGTAGCCACTGAAGCTTTCTTT
v_call: TRBV2
clone_size: .
d_call: .
j_call: TRBJ1-1

cdr3_aa: CASSEDLLAEYYNEQFF
cdr3_nt: TGTGCCAGCAGTGAAGATTTACTAGCGGAATACTACAATGAGCAGTTCTTC
v_call: TRBV6-1
clone_size: .
d_call: TRBD2
j_call: TRBJ2-1

cdr3_aa: CASSVGLGGEQYF
cdr3_nt: TGTGCCAGCAGCGTAGGACTCGGCGGCGAGCAGTACTTC
v_call: TRBV9
clone_size: .
d_call: .
j_call: TRBJ2-7

cdr3_aa: CASNYRDTGIAPLHF
cdr3_nt: TGTGCCAGCAACTACCGGGACACCGGGATCGCACCCCTCCACTTT
v_call: TRBV6-5
clone_size: few
d_call: .
j_call: TRBJ1-6

cdr3_aa: CASSPVGGDYGYTF
cdr3_nt: TGTGCCAGCAGCCCCGTTGGGGGCGACTATGGCTACACCTTC
v_call: TRBV7-9
clone_size: .
d_call: .
j_call: TRBJ1-2

cdr3_aa: CASSYLAGSNEQFF
cdr3_nt: TGTGCCAGCAGTTACTTAGCGGGAAGCAATGAGCAGTTCTTC
v_call: TRBV6-2/TRBV6-3
clone_size: .
d_call: TRBD2
j_call: TRBJ2-1

cdr3_aa: CASSQDRPGTDTQYF
cdr3_nt: TGTGCCAGCAGCCAGGACAGGCCGGGCACAGATACGCAGTATTTT
v_call: TRBV7-2
clone_size: .
d_call: TRBD1
j_call: TRBJ2-3

cdr3_aa: CASSPRRQSYEQYF
cdr3_nt: TGTGCCAGCAGCCCTAGGAGACAGTCCTACGAGCAGTACTTC
v_call: TRBV7-2
clone_size: .
d_call: .
j_call: TRBJ2-7

cdr3_aa: CAISPGARTDTQYF
cdr3_nt: TGTGCCATCAGCCCAGGGGCCCGCACAGATACGCAGTATTTT
v_call: TRBV10-3
clone_size: .
d_call: .
j_call: TRBJ2-3

cdr3_aa: CASRSGTSEYNEQFF
cdr3_nt: TGTGCCAGCAGATCCGGGACTAGCGAGTACAATGAGCAGTTCTTC
v_call: TRBV28
clone_size: .
d_call: TRBD2
j_call: TRBJ2-1

cdr3_aa: CASSSVYTTYEQYF
cdr3_nt: TGCGCCAGCAGCTCCGTCTATACCACCTACGAGCAGTACTTC
v_call: TRBV5-1
clone_size: .
d_call: .
j_call: TRBJ2-7

cdr3_aa: CASSSSGRAYEQYF
cdr3_nt: TGTGCCAGCTCATCAAGCGGGAGGGCGTACGAGCAGTACTTC
v_call: TRBV18
clone_size: many
d_call: TRBD2
j_call: TRBJ2-7

cdr3_aa: CASSGSRAGAKNIQYF
cdr3_nt: TGTGCCAGCAGTGGAAGTCGAGCGGGAGCCAAAAACATTCAGTACTTC
v_call: TRBV28
clone_size: .
d_call: .
j_call: TRBJ2-4

cdr3_aa: CASSQNRQGMDHNEQFF
cdr3_nt: TGCGCCAGCAGCCAAAACCGACAGGGAATGGACCACAATGAGCAGTTCTTC
v_call: TRBV4-3
clone_size: .
d_call: TRBD1
j_call: TRBJ2-1

cdr3_aa: CASSATGGEQYF
cdr3_nt: TGTGCCAGCAGCGCTACAGGCGGCGAGCAGTACTTC
v_call: TRBV7-9
clone_size: few
d_call: .
j_call: TRBJ2-7

cdr3_aa: CASSLNSGRAYEQYF
cdr3_nt: TGTGCCAGCAGTCTCAATAGCGGGAGGGCCTACGAGCAGTACTTC
v_call: TRBV7-2
clone_size: .
d_call: TRBD2
j_call: TRBJ2-7

cdr3_aa: CSVERGEATLYGYTF
cdr3_nt: TGCAGCGTTGAACGTGGCGAGGCCACCCTCTATGGCTACACCTTC
v_call: TRBV29-1
clone_size: .
d_call: .
j_call: TRBJ1-2

cdr3_aa: CASSWTGEDEQFF
cdr3_nt: TGTGCCAGCAGTTGGACCGGGGAGGATGAGCAGTTCTTC
v_call: TRBV28
clone_size: .
d_call: .
j_call: TRBJ2-1

cdr3_aa: CASSSSRGNYGYTF
cdr3_nt: TGTGCCAGCAGTTCTAGCAGGGGTAACTATGGCTACACCTTC
v_call: TRBV6-6
clone_size: .
d_call: .
j_call: TRBJ1-2

cdr3_aa: CASSYPGTGGFNSPLHF
cdr3_nt: TGTGCCAGCAGCTACCCCGGGACAGGGGGCTTTAATTCACCCCTCCACTTT
v_call: TRBV7-9
clone_size: few
d_call: TRBD1
j_call: TRBJ1-6

cdr3_aa: CASSTGDTYEQYF
cdr3_nt: TGTGCCAGCAGCACAGGGGATACCTACGAGCAGTACTTC
v_call: TRBV11-3
clone_size: .
d_call: TRBD1
j_call: TRBJ2-7

cdr3_aa: CASSPGARSDTQYF
cdr3_nt: TGTGCCAGCAGCCCGGGAGCTAGATCAGATACGCAGTATTTT
v_call: TRBV7-2
clone_size: .
d_call: .
j_call: TRBJ2-3

cdr3_aa: CASTPLSGSRTDEQFF
cdr3_nt: TGTGCCAGCACCCCGCTTAGCGGGAGTAGGACCGATGAGCAGTTCTTC
v_call: TRBV7-2
clone_size: once
d_call: TRBD2
j_call: TRBJ2-1

cdr3_aa: CASSILSGLSYEQYF
cdr3_nt: TGTGCCAGTTCCATCTTAAGCGGCCTCTCCTACGAGCAGTACTTC
v_call: TRBV30
clone_size: .
d_call: .
j_call: TRBJ2-7

cdr3_aa: CASKISGSRAYEADTQYF
cdr3_nt: TGCGCCAGCAAGATTAGCGGGAGTCGGGCATATGAAGCAGATACGCAGTATTTT
v_call: TRBV5-1
clone_size: .
d_call: TRBD2
j_call: TRBJ2-3

cdr3_aa: CASSDGTGTYGYTF
cdr3_nt: TGTGCCAGCAGCGACGGGACAGGAACCTATGGCTACACCTTC
v_call: TRBV9
clone_size: .
d_call: TRBD1
j_call: TRBJ1-2

cdr3_aa: CASSFERRREQYF
cdr3_nt: TGCGCCAGCAGCTTCGAGCGTCGCCGCGAGCAGTACTTC
v_call: TRBV5-1
clone_size: few
d_call: .
j_call: TRBJ2-7

cdr3_aa: CASSLSRQADTQYF
cdr3_nt: TGTGCCAGCAGCCTTAGCCGACAGGCAGATACGCAGTATTTT
v_call: TRBV11-3
clone_size: .
d_call: .
j_call: TRBJ2-3

cdr3_aa: CAIQQAPNNSPLHF
cdr3_nt: TGTGCCATCCAACAGGCCCCGAATAATTCACCCCTCCACTTT
v_call: TRBV10-3
clone_size: .
d_call: .
j_call: TRBJ1-6

cdr3_aa: CATSRDMLSAEPQHF
cdr3_nt: TGTGCCACCAGCAGAGATATGTTGTCTGCGGAGCCCCAGCATTTT
v_call: TRBV15
clone_size: .
d_call: .
j_call: TRBJ1-5

cdr3_aa: CASSQLDDRDVQYF
cdr3_nt: TGCGCCAGCAGCCAACTGGATGACAGGGATGTGCAGTACTTC
v_call: TRBV4-3
clone_size: .
d_call: TRBD1
j_call: TRBJ2-7

cdr3_aa: CASSWSRDDSPLHF
cdr3_nt: TGTGCCAGCAGTTGGTCCAGGGATGATTCACCCCTCCACTTT
v_call: TRBV27
clone_size: few
d_call: .
j_call: TRBJ1-6

cdr3_aa: CASSFYRGEKLFF
cdr3_nt: TGTGCCAGTAGTTTTTACAGGGGTGAAAAACTGTTTTTT
v_call: TRBV19
clone_size: once
d_call: TRBD1
j_call: TRBJ1-4

cdr3_aa: CASSDPTREAFF
cdr3_nt: TGTGCCAGCAGTGACCCGACTCGTGAAGCTTTCTTT
v_call: TRBV25-1
clone_size: .
d_call: .
j_call: TRBJ1-1

cdr3_aa: CASSLGTGRSNQPQHF
cdr3_nt: TGCGCCAGCAGCTTGGGGACAGGGAGGAGCAATCAGCCCCAGCATTTT
v_call: TRBV5-1
clone_size: .
d_call: TRBD1
j_call: TRBJ1-5

cdr3_aa: CASSGRTTLRNEQFF
cdr3_nt: TGTGCCAGCAGTGGAAGGACTACCCTACGCAATGAGCAGTTCTTC
v_call: TRBV6-2/TRBV6-3
clone_size: .
d_call: .
j_call: TRBJ2-1

cdr3_aa: CSAKGQASYEQYF
cdr3_nt: TGCAGCGCCAAGGGACAGGCATCCTACGAGCAGTACTTC
v_call: TRBV29-1
clone_size: .
d_call: TRBD1
j_call: TRBJ2-7

cdr3_aa: CASSSQGANNQPQHF
cdr3_nt: TGTGCCAGCAGCTCCCAGGGGGCCAACAATCAGCCCCAGCATTTT
v_call: TRBV3-1/TRBV3-2
clone_size: .
d_call: TRBD1
j_call: TRBJ1-5

cdr3_aa: CATRGLAGTGELFF
cdr3_nt: TGTGCCACTCGGGGACTAGCTGGCACCGGGGAGCTGTTTTTT
v_call: TRBV6-5
clone_size: .
d_call: TRBD2
j_call: TRBJ2-2

cdr3_aa: CASSRGVDNEQYF
cdr3_nt: TGTGCCAGCAGCCGGGGGGTCGATAACGAGCAGTACTTC
v_call: TRBV14
clone_size: .
d_call: .
j_call: TRBJ2-7

cdr3_aa: CASSQLAGGSYEQYF
cdr3_nt: TGTGCCAGCAGCCAGCTGGCAGGGGGAAGCTACGAGCAGTACTTC
v_call: TRBV7-2
clone_size: .
d_call: TRBD1
j_call: TRBJ2-7

cdr3_aa: CATSGGWDEQYF
cdr3_nt: TGTGCCACCTCCGGGGGGTGGGACGAGCAGTACTTC
v_call: TRBV28
clone_size: .
d_call: TRBD2
j_call: TRBJ2-7

cdr3_aa: CASSRGRYEQYF
cdr3_nt: TGTGCCAGCAGTCGAGGGCGCTACGAGCAGTACTTC
v_call: TRBV28
clone_size: .
d_call: .
j_call: TRBJ2-7

cdr3_aa: CASSSSLGGARKTQYF
cdr3_nt: TGTGCCAGCAGTTCCTCCTTAGGGGGAGCAAGGAAGACCCAGTACTTC
v_call: TRBV28
clone_size: few
d_call: .
j_call: TRBJ2-5

cdr3_aa: CASSPTSGSRRGNEQFF
cdr3_nt: TGTGCCAGCAGCCCGACTAGCGGGAGCCGCCGGGGGAATGAGCAGTTCTTC
v_call: TRBV7-2
clone_size: .
d_call: TRBD2
j_call: TRBJ2-1